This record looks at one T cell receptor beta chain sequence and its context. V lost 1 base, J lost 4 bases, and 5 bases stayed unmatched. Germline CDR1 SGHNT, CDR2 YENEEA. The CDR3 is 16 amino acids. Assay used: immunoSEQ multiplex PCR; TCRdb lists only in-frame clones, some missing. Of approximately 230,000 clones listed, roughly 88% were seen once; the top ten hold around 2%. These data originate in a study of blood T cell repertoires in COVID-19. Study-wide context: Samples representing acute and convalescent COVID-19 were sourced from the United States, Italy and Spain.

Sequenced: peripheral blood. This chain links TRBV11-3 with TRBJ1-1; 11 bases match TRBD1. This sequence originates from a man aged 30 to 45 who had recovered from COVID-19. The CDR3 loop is CASSLAAGTGGTEAFF. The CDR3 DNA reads TGTGCCAGCAGCTTAGCCGCCGGGACAGGGGGCACTGAAGCTTTCTTT. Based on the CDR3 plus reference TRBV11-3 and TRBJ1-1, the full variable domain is EAGVVQSPRYKIIEKKQPVAFWCNPISGHNTLYWYLQNLGQGPELLIRYENEEAVDDSQLPKDRFSAERLKGVDSTLKIQPAELGDSAVYLCASSLAAGTGGTEAFFGQGTRLTVV.